The next 27 T cell receptor beta chains were all read from a single sample in a study of blood T cell repertoires in COVID-19. Clones were read by immunoSEQ multiplex PCR, and TCRdb kept only the in-frame ones, dropping some. The table lists 200,000 or so clones, approximately 90% of them singletons. Sequencing was performed on peripheral blood. The receptors come from a man aged 65-85 years with active or convalescent COVID-19.

The chain couples TRBV5-6 to TRBJ2-2; D perhaps matches TRBD2 (7 bases). The germline gives CDR1 SGHDT, CDR2 YYEEEE. The CDR3 is 16 residues long. Trimming pared 5 bases from V and 5 bases from J, leaving 19 bases between. The CDR3 reads CASSRDGGRRTGELFF. CDR3 nucleotide sequence: TGTGCCAGCAGTCGCGACGGGGGGCGCCGGACCGGGGAGCTGTTTTTT.

This chain connects TRBV6-4 to TRBJ2-2; the D is unclear. The CDR3 loop spans 15 amino acids. The germline V gene encodes CDR1 MRHNA and CDR2 SNTAGT. The V and J ends lost 0 bases and 4 bases respectively, with 9 bases between them. The CDR3 nucleotides read TGTGCCAGCAGTGACTCTAGTGCCCTCACCGGGGAGCTGTTTTTT. It yields the protein CASSDSSALTGELFF.

In its sample, this clone was seen once. V usage is TRBV7-8 and J usage is TRBJ2-2; tentatively, D is TRBD1 (7 bases). The CDR3 runs 16 residues. Trimming removed 1 base at V and 5 bases at J, with 14 bases between. CDR1 and CDR2 (germline): SGHVS, FQNEAQ. This CDR3 is CASSLVTQGGTGELFF. The CDR3, as DNA: TGTGCCAGCAGCTTAGTAACCCAGGGGGGAACCGGGGAGCTGTTTTTT.

The chain uses TRBV5-1 and TRBJ2-7; 11 bases map to TRBD2. V lost 0 bases, J lost 7 bases, and 6 bases stayed unmatched. The CDR3 extends over 15 amino acids. Germline-derived CDR1 and CDR2 are SGHRS and YFSETQ. CDR3 nucleotide sequence: TGCGCCAGCAGCTTGGGACTAGCGGGATCTAATGAGCAGTACTTC. Protein product: CASSLGLAGSNEQYF.

This clone showed up just once. The chain uses TRBV5-1 and TRBJ2-5; 12 bases are shared with TRBD2. V lost 4 bases, J lost 5 bases, and 9 bases stayed unmatched. Germline-derived CDR1 and CDR2 are SGHRS and YFSETQ. The CDR3 extends over 16 amino acids. The CDR3 is CASSPFQTSGSETQYF. CDR3 nucleotide sequence: TGCGCCAGCAGCCCGTTCCAGACTAGCGGGAGTGAGACCCAGTACTTC.

The chain uses TRBV28 and TRBJ2-1; TRBD2 agrees at 11 bases. The CDR3 totals 15 residues. Trimming removed 6 bases from V and 8 bases from J; junction bases left unmatched: 9. CDR1 and CDR2 (germline): MDHEN, SYDVKM. The CDR3 DNA sequence: TGTGCCAGCAGCCATAGCGGGGGGGGCCGCGATGAGCAGTTCTTC. It translates to CASSHSGGGRDEQFF.

V is TRBV18 and J is TRBJ2-7, with 12 bases matching TRBD2. The trim removed 10 bases at V and 4 bases at J, leaving 5 bases unmatched. Looked up from germline, CDR1 is KGHSH and CDR2 is LQKENI. The CDR3 extends over 13 amino acids. DNA for the CDR3: TGTGCCACCCGACTAGCGGGGGTTTACGAGCAGTACTTC. Amino acid sequence: CATRLAGVYEQYF.

This clone was observed a few times. The chain couples TRBV28 to TRBJ1-1; weak D call: TRBD1 (5 bases). Germline-derived CDR1 and CDR2 are MDHEN and SYDVKM. Trimming removed 5 bases at V and 5 bases at J, with 15 bases between. This CDR3 is 14 amino acids long. For the CDR3, the DNA is TGTGCCAGCAGTCAGGGATTTCTGTATACTGAAGCTTTCTTT. Amino acid sequence: CASSQGFLYTEAFF.

The chain couples TRBV30 to TRBJ2-7, with TRBD2 matching over 8 bases. Germline loops: CDR1 GTSNPN, CDR2 SVGIG (reference sequence). V trimming: 5 bases; J trimming: 7 bases; junction bases outside the gene matches: 13. The CDR3 has 14 residues. The CDR3 sequence is CAWGTGTRSSEQYF. The CDR3 region has the DNA TGTGCCTGGGGAACCGGGACTAGGTCGTCTGAGCAGTACTTC.

The V gene is TRBV24-1, the J gene TRBJ2-2; 8 nucleotides match TRBD1. After removal of 7 bases from V and 4 bases from J, the junction contained 7 bases not matched to a gene. The CDR3 is 15 amino acids. The germline CDR1 and CDR2 sequences are KGHDR and SFDVKD. The CDR3 DNA reads as TGTGCCACCAGGGCCGGGACAGGCCTCACCGGGGAGCTGTTTTTT. This gives the protein CATRAGTGLTGELFF.

The chain's CDR3 is CASSLGSTSYEQYF. The CDR3 coding sequence is TGTGCCAGCAGCTTAGGTAGCACAAGCTACGAGCAGTACTTC. V and J are TRBV7-9 and TRBJ2-7; D is uncertain. This CDR3 comprises 14 residues. Trimming took off 1 base at V and 3 bases at J, with 10 bases between the two ends. Germline V gene data show CDR1 as SEHNR and CDR2 as FQNEAQ (reference sequence).

V is TRBV6-2 or TRBV6-3 and J is TRBJ2-5, with D perhaps TRBD1 (6 bases). Deletions cut 6 bases from V and 2 bases from J, with 19 bases between. Germline V gene sequence: CDR1 MNHEY, CDR2 SVGEGT. The CDR3 length is 16 residues. This CDR3 reads CASSLTGLITQETQYF. In nucleotides, the CDR3 is TGTGCCAGCAGCCTGACAGGACTCATAACTCAAGAGACCCAGTACTTC.

The rearrangement uses TRBV5-1 and TRBJ2-1; 9 bases are shared with TRBD2. Germline CDR1 is SGHRS and CDR2 is YFSETQ. The V segment lost 4 bases and the J segment 10 bases; nucleotides outside the gene matches: 6. The CDR3 spans 13 residues. Written as DNA, the CDR3 is TGCGCCAGCAGCATAAATGGACTAGCGGAGCAGTTCTTC. It specifies CASSINGLAEQFF.

The CDR3 loop is CASSPGIATYNGELFF. The CDR3, as DNA: TGTGCCAGCTCACCGGGTATAGCAACTTATAACGGGGAGCTGTTTTTT. The chain is built from TRBV18 and TRBJ2-2; D is unresolved. Germline assignment: CDR1 KGHSH and CDR2 LQKENI. The CDR3 loop spans 16 amino acids. V lost 3 bases and J 7 bases, leaving 18 bases between the germline ends.

This chain joins TRBV2 and TRBJ1-2; the D gene is possibly TRBD1 (6 bases). The CDR3 is made up of 12 amino acids. The germline V gene has CDR1 SNHLY and CDR2 FYNNEI. Trimming took 3 bases from V and 8 from J, leaving 10 bases between them. The CDR3 sequence is CASSDQTGGYTF. The DNA of the CDR3 is TGTGCCAGCAGTGATCAGACAGGAGGCTACACCTTC.

This clone is a singleton in its sample. This sequence joins TRBV21-1 and TRBJ2-1; the DNA was not used to check the table's D call, TRBD2. TRBV21-1 is listed as a pseudogene. The CDR3 consists of 14 residues. Here the CDR3 reads CASSTGTTANEQFF. CDR3 bases: TGTGCCAGCAGCACCGGGACTACGGCTAATGAGCAGTTCTTC.

The chain employs TRBV28 and TRBJ1-2; TRBD1 aligns across 9 bases. Germline assignment: CDR1 MDHEN and CDR2 SYDVKM. J gave up 2 bases and V 3 bases, and 1 base lay outside the gene matches. There are 14 residues in the CDR3. CDR3 in amino acids: CASSFGTGNYGYTF. In DNA, the CDR3 is TGTGCCAGCAGTTTCGGGACAGGGAACTATGGCTACACCTTC.

The V call is TRBV5-1, the J call TRBJ2-1; 15 bases agree with TRBD2. This CDR3 spans 19 amino acids. Germline assignment: CDR1 SGHRS and CDR2 YFSETQ. The J segment lost 1 base and the V segment lost 3 bases, leaving 8 bases of the junction unmatched. The CDR3 sequence: CASSSGGLAGGPSYNEQFF. DNA for the CDR3: TGCGCCAGCAGCTCGGGTGGACTAGCGGGGGGGCCGTCCTACAATGAGCAGTTCTTC.

The genes are TRBV27 and TRBJ2-1, with D possibly TRBD2 on 6 matching bases. There are 13 residues in the CDR3. V shed 8 bases and J shed 10 bases, with 18 bases lying between them. Germline assignment: CDR1 MNHEY and CDR2 SMNVEV (reference sequence). Here the CDR3 DNA reads TGTGCCAGCGGGCCGGGACTCTCTGGGGAGCAGTTCTTC. It encodes CASGPGLSGEQFF.

V and J are TRBV27 and TRBJ1-2, with a tentative D call TRBD1 (6 bases). Looked up from germline, CDR1 is MNHEY and CDR2 is SMNVEV (reference sequence). The CDR3 has 12 amino acids. Trimming removed 8 bases at V and 6 bases at J, with 13 bases between. CDR3 DNA sequence: TGTGCCAGCGGGGGGGGGCTAGATGGCTACACCTTC. Its protein is CASGGGLDGYTF.

The chain carries TRBV3-1 (or the pseudogene TRBV3-2) and TRBJ2-7; D is uncertain. CDR1 is LGHDT, CDR2 YNNKEL, per germline (reference sequence). V was pared by 2 bases and J by 0 bases, with 5 bases between. The CDR3 contains 13 residues. In DNA form, the CDR3 reads TGTGCCAGCAGCCAATTCATCTCCTACGAGCAGTACTTC. This codes for CASSQFISYEQYF.

CDR3 DNA sequence: TGCGCCAGCAGCTTGGTCGGACTAGCGGGAGGAGGGGATACGCAGTATTTT. Its protein is CASSLVGLAGGGDTQYF. The chain couples TRBV5-1 to TRBJ2-3, with 14 bases fitting TRBD2. CDR3 length equals 17 residues. The V segment lost 0 bases and the J segment 6 bases; nucleotides outside the gene matches: 6. Looked up from germline, CDR1 is SGHRS and CDR2 is YFSETQ.

The CDR3 here is CASSFSLPVSGNTIYF. The CDR3 bases are TGTGCCAGCAGTTTTTCTCTCCCGGTCTCTGGAAACACCATATATTTT. The gene calls are TRBV28 and TRBJ1-3; D remains ambiguous. CDR3 length: 16 amino acids. Trimming left V 3 bases short and J 0 bases short, with 12 bases between. Germline V gene lookup returns CDR1 MDHEN and CDR2 SYDVKM.

The J gene is TRBJ2-3, the V gene TRBV7-9; TRBD1 aligns across 7 bases. This CDR3 region has 15 residues. CDR1 and CDR2 (germline): SEHNR, FQNEAQ (reference sequence). V shed 5 bases and J 4 bases; nucleotides not matched to a gene: 9. CDR3 coding DNA: TGTGCCAGCAGCCCACAGGGGATAATTGCAGATACGCAGTATTTT. Protein: CASSPQGIIADTQYF.

This chain joins TRBV6-5 and TRBJ1-5, with 11 bases fitting TRBD1. Germline CDR1 is MNHEY and CDR2 is SVGAGI. This CDR3 region has 13 residues. V dropped 6 bases and J dropped 5; count of bases not matched to a gene: 0. The CDR3 DNA is TGTGCCAGCAGGGGACAGGGGGATCAGCCCCAGCATTTT. Amino acids: CASRGQGDQPQHF.

In its sample, this clone was seen once. The CDR3 DNA reads as TGTGCCAGCAGTGACTACAAGGGAGCGTCCTACAATGAGCAGTTCTTC. It encodes CASSDYKGASYNEQFF. The chain carries TRBV28 and TRBJ2-1, with D perhaps matching TRBD2 (5 bases). V was cut by 5 bases and J by 1 base, with 15 bases left in between. CDR3 size: 16 residues. CDR1 and CDR2 from the germline V gene are MDHEN and SYDVKM.

The V gene is TRBV5-1, the J gene TRBJ2-3; 9 bases agree with TRBD2. The J segment lost 6 bases and the V segment lost 2 bases, leaving 10 bases of the junction unmatched. Per the germline V gene, CDR1 is SGHRS and CDR2 is YFSETQ. The CDR3 sequence is 16 residues long. The CDR3 DNA follows: TGCGCCAGCAGCTTTGGCGGGAGGGCCTCCGGGGATACGCAGTATTTT. Translating gives CASSFGGRASGDTQYF.